This TCR beta chain was sequenced during a study of blood T cell repertoires in COVID-19. About the research overall: Sites in the United States, Italy and Spain provided acute and convalescent COVID-19 samples. Nucleic acid was either cDNA or gDNA, and it came from T cells, B-cell-depleted T cells, or PBMCs.

How the authors handled the data: The assay estimated nucleated cells by amplifying reference gene primers. Produced via immunoSEQ multiplex PCR; TCRdb's table is partial and in-frame only. V and J calls and clone size are as listed in that table; D and trimming were resolved from the DNA. The sample includes 53,000 or so clones, about 75% of them seen just once. The length of the CDR3 is 16 residues. V was trimmed by 7 bases and J by 1 base, leaving 18 bases between them. Germline lookup yields CDR1 SGHTA and CDR2 FQGNSA. The V call is TRBV7-2, the J call TRBJ2-3, with D possibly matching TRBD2 (5 bases). The specimen was peripheral blood. This TCR was recovered from a man aged 50 or older with active or convalescent COVID-19. This CDR3 is CASNPMRAVGTDTQYF. The CDR3 region has the DNA TGTGCCAGCAACCCTATGAGGGCGGTGGGCACAGATACGCAGTATTTT.